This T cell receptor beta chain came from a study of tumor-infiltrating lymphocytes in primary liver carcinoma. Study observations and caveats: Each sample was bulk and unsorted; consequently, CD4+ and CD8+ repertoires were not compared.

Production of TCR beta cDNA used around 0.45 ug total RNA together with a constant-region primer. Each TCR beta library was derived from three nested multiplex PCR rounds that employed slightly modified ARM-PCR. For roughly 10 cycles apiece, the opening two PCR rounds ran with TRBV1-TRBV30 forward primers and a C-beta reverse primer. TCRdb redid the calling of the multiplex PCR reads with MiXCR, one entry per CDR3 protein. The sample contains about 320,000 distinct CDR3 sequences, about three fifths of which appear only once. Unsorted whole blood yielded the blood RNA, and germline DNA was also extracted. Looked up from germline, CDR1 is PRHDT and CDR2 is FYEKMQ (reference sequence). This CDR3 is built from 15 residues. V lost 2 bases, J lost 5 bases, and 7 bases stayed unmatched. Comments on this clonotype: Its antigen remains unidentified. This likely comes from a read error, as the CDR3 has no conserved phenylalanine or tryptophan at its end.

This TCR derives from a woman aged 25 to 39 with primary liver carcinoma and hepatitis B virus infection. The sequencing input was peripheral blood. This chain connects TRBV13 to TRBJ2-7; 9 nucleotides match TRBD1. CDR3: CASSLPGQGIHEQYL. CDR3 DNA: TGTGCCAGCAGCTTACCCGGACAGGGGATCCACGAGCAGTACTTA.